This is a list of T cell receptor beta chains from one sample in a study of T cell responses to AZD1222 COVID-19 vaccine. Clones were read by immunoSEQ multiplex PCR, and TCRdb kept only the in-frame ones, dropping some. Of 250,000 to 300,000 clones in the sample, about 94% were seen once. The material was peripheral blood, obtained 28 days after the second AZD1222 dose. The receptors here all came from an adult who received the AZD1222 COVID-19 vaccine. Both conserved end residues are part of each CDR3. A D gene is named only where the DNA matches it firmly. A clone size is listed for some rows: how often the clone was seen (once, few, many), or a class if it is expanded.

d_call,clone_size,v_call,j_call,cdr3_nt,cdr3_aa
.,.,TRBV7-9,TRBJ1-6,TGTGCCAGCAGCTTAGCGACATCTTCACCCCTCCACTTT,CASSLATSSPLHF
TRBD2,.,TRBV7-3,TRBJ2-1,TGTGCCAGCAGCTCCCCCGGGGGTAGCGGGGGGCCCTACAATGAGCAGTTCTTC,CASSSPGGSGGPYNEQFF
.,.,TRBV4-2,TRBJ1-5,TGTGCCAGCAGCCAAGAGGAGAGAGGAGGGGGTCAGCCCCAGCATTTT,CASSQEERGGGQPQHF
.,once,TRBV7-9,TRBJ1-1,TGTGCCAGCAGAGGGGTGGGCGCGGAGACTGAAGCTTTCTTT,CASRGVGAETEAFF
.,once,TRBV6-5,TRBJ1-1,TGTGCCAGCAGCCCGCCCCCTGAAGCTTTCTTT,CASSPPPEAFF
TRBD2,.,TRBV4-3,TRBJ2-3,TGCGCCAGCAGCCAGGGACTAGGGGTTGGGAGCACAGATACGCAGTATTTT,CASSQGLGVGSTDTQYF
TRBD1,few,TRBV28,TRBJ2-6,TGTGCCAGCAGTTTAACAGGGGATGGGGCCAACGTCCTGACTTTC,CASSLTGDGANVLTF
.,.,TRBV11-2,TRBJ2-1,TGTGCCAGCAGCCAGGAGGGCCGCCCGTACAATGAGCAGTTCTTC,CASSQEGRPYNEQFF
.,once,TRBV18,TRBJ1-4,TGTGCCAGCTCACCAAACCGGGAACCTAATGAAAAACTGTTTTTT,CASSPNREPNEKLFF
.,once,TRBV29-1,TRBJ2-1,TGCAGCGCGGTCGGTGGCAGCGTTTACAATGAGCAGTTCTTC,CSAVGGSVYNEQFF
TRBD1,.,TRBV27,TRBJ2-7,TGTGCCAGCAGTTTGTCGACAGGGGGATCGTACGAGCAGTACTTC,CASSLSTGGSYEQYF
TRBD1,.,TRBV15,TRBJ1-5,TGTGCCACCAGCAGAGATACAGGGGGTCAGCCCCAGCATTTT,CATSRDTGGQPQHF
.,.,TRBV27,TRBJ2-6,TGTGCCAGCAGTTTAAACGTCCTGACTTTC,CASSLNVLTF
.,.,TRBV2,TRBJ1-1,TGTGCCAGCAGTGAAGAAGGGGGCACTGAAGCTTTCTTT,CASSEEGGTEAFF
.,.,TRBV28,TRBJ1-1,TGTGCCAGCAGTTATACCGCGGGGCCTGAAGCTTTCTTT,CASSYTAGPEAFF
TRBD1,.,TRBV7-9,TRBJ2-2,TGTGCCAGCAGCCCCCTGGGACAGGCGAACACCGGGGAGCTGTTTTTT,CASSPLGQANTGELFF
TRBD1,.,TRBV2,TRBJ1-6,TGTGCCAGCAGTGAAACGGGACAGGGGGTGAGGTATCCCCACTTT,CASSETGQGVRYPHF
.,.,TRBV7-2,TRBJ1-4,TGTGCCAGCAGCCCGAGGGGGGGAACTAATGAAAAACTGTTTTTT,CASSPRGGTNEKLFF
.,.,TRBV27,TRBJ1-2,TGTGCCAGCAGTTTAAGCCGGGCAGCCTATGGCTACACCTTC,CASSLSRAAYGYTF
.,.,TRBV15,TRBJ2-3,TGTGCCACCAGCCGAAGGAGGGTAAATACGCAGTATTTT,CATSRRRVNTQYF
.,once,TRBV4-1,TRBJ2-7,TGCGCCAGCAGCCCGGCCGGGTACGAGCAGTACTTC,CASSPAGYEQYF
.,.,TRBV28,TRBJ1-2,TGTGCCAGCAGGGGGACCAGAGCCTATGGCTACACCTTC,CASRGTRAYGYTF
.,.,TRBV2,TRBJ1-5,TGTGCCAGCAGTGATTCGCCACAGGGAATTCAGCCCCAGCATTTT,CASSDSPQGIQPQHF
.,.,TRBV28,TRBJ2-3,TGTGCCAGCATAGCTTCTGGCACAGATACGCAGTATTTT,CASIASGTDTQYF
TRBD1,.,TRBV7-9,TRBJ2-7,TGTGCCAGCAGCCCCGCCAGGGGGAAGGGGTACGAGCAGTACTTC,CASSPARGKGYEQYF